What follows are 18 T cell receptor beta chains derived from one specimen sequenced in a study of early T cells in non-severe SARS-CoV-2 infection. TCRdb itself ran the 5' RACE reads through MiXCR, one entry per CDR3 protein. The sample has roughly 54,000 distinct CDR3 sequences, 10% to 15% seen once; the top ten hold 4.8%. Sequencing was done on a sample of whole blood. Receptors were obtained from an adult who was a healthcare worker with PCR-confirmed SARS-CoV-2 infection or an uninfected control (not recorded which).

The V and J genes are TRBV7-9 and TRBJ2-5; no clear D gene. The length of the CDR3 is 12 residues. Trimming took 9 bases from V and 10 from J, leaving 18 bases between them. CDR1 and CDR2 (germline): SEHNR, FQNEAQ (reference sequence). CDR3 DNA: TGTGCCAGTGGGGTTGCTCCCCCGCTCCAGTACTTC. It codes for CASGVAPPLQYF.

This clonotype was detected a few times. Relative to the germline gene, one junction end is altered; a read error may explain this. The chain recombines TRBV19 with TRBJ2-1; 10 nucleotides agree with TRBD2. The CDR3 length is 15 residues. CDR1 is LNHDA, CDR2 SQIVND, per germline (reference sequence). The CDR3 sequence: CASRIAGGTHNEQFF. In DNA form, the CDR3 reads TGTGCCAGTAGAATAGCGGGGGGAACCCACAATGAGCAGTTCTTC.

This clonotype was counted between two and nine times. This chain links TRBV2 with TRBJ2-7; D is ambiguous. CDR3 size: 12 residues. Germline V gives CDR1 SNHLY, CDR2 FYNNEI. Trimming stripped 1 base from V and 6 bases from J, with 7 bases between. Here the CDR3 reads CASSEGRGEQYF. The CDR3 coding sequence is TGTGCCAGCAGTGAAGGTCGCGGCGAGCAGTACTTC.

The sample holds a few counts of this clonotype. CDR3 sequence reads: CASSDSGADEQYF. The CDR3 nucleotides read TGTGCCAGCAGTGACAGCGGGGCTGACGAGCAGTACTTC. V and J are TRBV9 and TRBJ2-7; 7 bases line up with TRBD2. The V gene's germline CDR1 is SGDLS and CDR2 YYNGEE. V gave up 5 bases and J gave up 5 bases; unmatched junction bases: 7. This CDR3 has 13 residues.

This clonotype has at least ten counts. This chain connects TRBV7-2 to TRBJ1-5, with D uncertain. Germline CDR1 reads SGHTA; CDR2 reads FQGNSA. The germline V and J ends were trimmed by 4 bases and 7 bases, with 14 bases remaining between them. This CDR3 spans 14 amino acids. The CDR3 reads CASSSQAVGQPQHF. The CDR3 region has the DNA TGTGCCAGCAGCTCTCAGGCAGTTGGGCAGCCCCAGCATTTT.

This clonotype appeared a few times. The J gene is TRBJ2-1, the V gene TRBV20-1, with 11 bases matching TRBD2. The CDR3 length is 15 residues. Germline V gene lookup returns CDR1 DFQATT and CDR2 SNEGSKA (reference sequence). The CDR3 DNA follows: TGCAGCCCTACTCCGGGACTAGCGGAACATAATGAGCAGTTCTTC. This encodes CSPTPGLAEHNEQFF.

This clonotype was counted ten times or more. The chain is built from TRBV20-1 and TRBJ2-7; 7 bases map to TRBD1. Germline CDR1 DFQATT, CDR2 SNEGSKA (reference sequence). V lost 0 bases and J lost 5; bases outside the gene matches: 4. The CDR3 is 13 amino acids. CDR3 bases: TGCAGTGCTAGAGAGTCAGGGGGAGACGAGCAGTACTTC. Amino acid sequence: CSARESGGDEQYF.

There are a few counts of this clonotype. The chain uses TRBV18 and TRBJ2-2; no clear D. V was clipped by 2 bases and J by 1 base, with 8 bases between them. CDR1 KGHSH and CDR2 LQKENI come from the germline V gene. CDR3 length: 15 residues. The CDR3 nucleotides are TGTGCCAGCTCACCAGGGAACCTGAACACCGGGGAGCTGTTTTTT. Its protein is CASSPGNLNTGELFF.

There are a few counts of this clonotype. The V and J genes are TRBV2 and TRBJ2-5; D gene uncertain. The germline V and J ends were trimmed by 3 bases and 2 bases, with 10 bases remaining between them. The CDR3 covers 14 residues. Germline V gene data show CDR1 as SNHLY and CDR2 as FYNNEI. The CDR3 nucleotides read TGTGCCAGCAGTGAGGTCGGACCGCAAGAGACCCAGTACTTC. It is translated as CASSEVGPQETQYF.

The chain is built from TRBV18 and TRBJ2-3; TRBD2 might be the D (7 bases). There are 14 residues in the CDR3. V lost 2 bases and J 8 bases, leaving 14 bases between the germline ends. Germline CDR1 and CDR2: KGHSH and LQKENI. The CDR3 loop is CASSPGAGAGTQYF. The DNA for the CDR3 is TGTGCCAGCTCACCAGGCGCGGGGGCAGGTACGCAGTATTTT.

The chain carries TRBV28 and TRBJ2-7, with TRBD2 matching 8 bases. This CDR3 is built from 15 residues. With 6 bases clipped from V and 1 base from J, the junction kept 8 bases outside the gene matches. The V gene's germline CDR1 is MDHEN and CDR2 SYDVKM. CDR3 sequence reads: CASSLERGNSYEQYF. The CDR3 DNA reads as TGTGCCAGCAGCCTCGAGCGGGGGAATTCCTACGAGCAGTACTTC.

This clonotype has only a few counts. This chain uses TRBV20-1 with TRBJ2-1, with D uncertain. V shed 6 bases and J shed 4 bases, with 16 bases lying between them. The CDR3 runs to 14 residues. Germline values: CDR1 DFQATT, CDR2 SNEGSKA (reference sequence). This CDR3 reads CSAADSELYNEQFF. The DNA of the CDR3 is TGCAGTGCCGCAGACTCCGAACTATACAATGAGCAGTTCTTC.

The rearrangement joins TRBV12-5 to TRBJ2-1; possible D gene TRBD2, 5 bases. V lost 5 bases, J lost 0 bases, and 8 bases lay in between. This CDR3 is 14 amino acids long. Germline CDR1 reads LGHNT; CDR2 reads FRNRAP. The CDR3 nucleotides are TGTGCTAGTGGTATGGACTTCTCCTACAATGAGCAGTTCTTC. Translated: CASGMDFSYNEQFF.

This sequence joins TRBV29-1 and TRBJ2-3; the D call may be TRBD1 or TRBD2 (5 bases each). V lost 3 bases and J 3 bases, leaving 7 bases between the germline ends. Per germline, CDR1 SQVTM and CDR2 ANQGSEA. The CDR3 length is 12 residues. The CDR3 DNA sequence: TGCAGCGTTGATGAGGGGACAGATACGCAGTATTTT. Its translation is CSVDEGTDTQYF.

This clonotype was observed many times. The chain recombines TRBV28 with TRBJ2-7; no definite D call. Trimming removed 4 bases at V and 2 bases at J, with 3 bases between. Germline values: CDR1 MDHEN, CDR2 SYDVKM. This CDR3 is built from 11 residues. CDR3 in amino acids: CASSSTYEQYF. Here the CDR3 DNA reads TGTGCCAGCAGTTCCACCTACGAGCAGTACTTC. Based on the CDR3 plus reference TRBV28 and TRBJ2-7, the full variable domain is DVKVTQSSRYLVKRTGEKVFLECVQDMDHENMFWYRQDPGLGLRLIYFSYDVKMKEKGDIPEGYSVSREKKERFSLILESASTNQTSMYLCASSSTYEQYFGPGTRLTVT.

The V call is TRBV20-1, the J call TRBJ2-3; weak D call: TRBD2 (6 bases). Per germline, CDR1 DFQATT and CDR2 SNEGSKA (reference sequence). The V gene lost 3 bases and the J gene lost 1 base, with 8 bases spanning the gap. This CDR3 has 13 amino acids. The CDR3 spells CSARREGTDTQYF. In nucleotides, the CDR3 is TGCAGTGCTAGGAGGGAGGGCACAGATACGCAGTATTTT.

This clonotype was counted only a few times. The V and J genes are TRBV7-2 and TRBJ2-5, with 8 bases that match TRBD1. This CDR3 contains 15 residues. Germline lookup yields CDR1 SGHTA and CDR2 FQGNSA. The trim removed 6 bases at V and 2 bases at J, leaving 8 bases unmatched. The CDR3 nucleotides are TGTGCCAGCAGTCGCTTCCGGGACAGGCAAGAGACCCAGTACTTC. It specifies CASSRFRDRQETQYF.

This clonotype has a count of ten or more. The J gene is TRBJ2-5, the V gene TRBV6-2 or TRBV6-3; D not resolved. The CDR3 has 15 amino acids. Germline values: CDR1 MNHEY, CDR2 SVGEGT. Trimming removed 0 bases from V and 3 bases from J, with 11 bases in between. Here the CDR3 reads CASSYSSPDKETQYF. CDR3 nucleotide sequence: TGTGCCAGCAGTTACTCGTCTCCAGACAAAGAGACCCAGTACTTC.